The present TCR beta chain was sequenced within a study of early T cells in non-severe SARS-CoV-2 infection. Whole-study context: Alpha and beta chains were unpaired, from unsorted whole-blood bulk RNA.

This clonotype was detected ten times or more. The library protocol tagged individual cDNA molecules with unique molecular identifiers. TCRdb reprocessed the 5' RACE reads via MiXCR and lists one record per CDR3 protein. The data hold 45,000 to 60,000 distinct CDR3 sequences, with about 8.4% observed a single time. This CDR3 spans 14 amino acids. Trimming removed 0 bases at V and 5 bases at J, with 7 bases between. Germline assignment: CDR1 MNHNY and CDR2 SVGAGI (reference sequence). The receptor was derived from an adult who was a healthcare worker with PCR-confirmed SARS-CoV-2 infection or an uninfected control (not recorded which). The rearrangement joins TRBV6-6 to TRBJ2-2, with a possible D match to TRBD1 (6 bases). The source material was whole blood. The CDR3, as DNA: TGTGCCAGCAGTTACTCGCAGGGGACCGGGGAGCTGTTTTTT. Its protein is CASSYSQGTGELFF.